Given below is one T cell receptor (beta chain) in context. Its antigen is undetermined. Produced via immunoSEQ multiplex PCR; TCRdb's table is partial and in-frame only. The table records some 22,000 clones, approximately 80% of them present only once. This specimen comes from a study of OX40 agonist ivuxolimab in advanced cancers. Study overall: An agonistic human IgG2 monoclonal antibody against OX40 (CD134) was given. Three patients, one with hepatocellular carcinoma and two with cutaneous melanoma, responded partially. At 0.01 to 10 mg/kg, ivuxolimab was administered intravenously to patients every 2 weeks. General observations from the study: The expanded peripheral T cells' antigen specificity was not determined.

This material consisted of CD4+ or CD8+ T cells sorted from blood, taken in a trial of the OX40 agonist ivuxolimab. This TCR was sampled from an adult with an advanced solid tumor such as melanoma, head and neck, liver or kidney cancer.

CDR3 coding DNA: TGTGCCAGCAGTTTAACAGCTCCTAATAGCAATCAGCCCCAGCATTTT. It encodes CASSLTAPNSNQPQHF. The rearrangement joins TRBV28 to TRBJ1-5; unclear D gene. The V end was cut by 2 bases, the J end by 0 bases, with 11 bases between. The CDR3 extends over 16 amino acids. CDR1 and CDR2 (germline): MDHEN, SYDVKM.